The 20 T cell receptor beta chains given below trace back to one sample, sequenced in a study of blood T cells in healthy people across ages. For the second PCR, which ran for 7 to 11 cycles, a sample-barcoded 5' primer and a J-beta primer mix were used. TCRdb used MiXCR to reprocess the 5' RACE reads, holding one entry per CDR3 protein. The sample includes about 1,500,000 distinct CDR3 sequences, 28% of them seen just once. Input material: blood. These receptors were taken from a woman aged 25 to 39 in good health.

This clonotype turned up a few times. This sequence joins TRBV6-5 and TRBJ2-7; 9 nucleotides match TRBD2. The CDR3 loop spans 14 amino acids. The ends lost 2 bases at V and 9 bases at J; junction bases unmatched: 8. The V gene's germline CDR1 is MNHEY and CDR2 SVGAGI. The CDR3 coding sequence is TGTGCCAGCAGTTACGGGCTAGCGGGAAGCGTGCAGTACTTC. Its translation: CASSYGLAGSVQYF.

This clonotype was seen ten or more times. The CDR3 nucleotides are TGTGCCATCAGGTCCTCCGTGTTGGACTCGGTGTACGAGCAGTACTTC. This gives the protein CAIRSSVLDSVYEQYF. J is TRBJ2-7 and V is TRBV10-3, with D possibly matching TRBD2 (5 bases). CDR3 size: 16 residues. Between the trimmed V and J ends, which lost 6 bases and 4 bases, there was a span of 22 bases. The V gene's germline CDR1 is ENHRY and CDR2 SYGVKD.

In its sample, this clonotype was seen a few times. The CDR3 nucleotides read TGTGCCAGCAGCCCCGGACAGGGGGTGAGACTAGCTAACTATGGCTACACCTTC. It codes for CASSPGQGVRLANYGYTF. V gene TRBV9 combines with J gene TRBJ1-2, with 10 bases identical to TRBD1. CDR1 SGDLS and CDR2 YYNGEE come from the germline V gene. The CDR3 runs to 18 residues. J lost 0 bases, V lost 4 bases, and 12 bases had no gene match. Full variable domain (rest looked up from reference TRBV9 and TRBJ1-2): DSGVTQTPKHLITATGQRVTLRCSPRSGDLSVYWYQQSLDQGLQFLIQYYNGEERAKGNILERFSAQQFPDLHSELNLSSLELGDSALYFCASSPGQGVRLANYGYTFGSGTRLTVV.

This clonotype was observed a handful of times. J is TRBJ2-7 and V is TRBV12-3 or TRBV12-4, with 7 bases fitting TRBD2. The ends lost 5 bases at V and 0 bases at J; junction bases unmatched: 7. The CDR3 consists of 15 residues. CDR3 amino acids: CASSNELARSYEQYF. The CDR3 DNA reads as TGTGCCAGCAGTAATGAACTAGCGCGCTCCTACGAGCAGTACTTC.

This clonotype was picked up one time. V gene TRBV28 combines with J gene TRBJ2-5; weak D call: TRBD1 (6 bases). This CDR3 is 14 amino acids long. CDR1 is MDHEN, CDR2 SYDVKM, per germline. The ends were cut back, 7 bases at V and 4 bases at J, with 16 bases in the middle. The chain's CDR3 is CASTPLTGLETQYF. The CDR3 DNA reads TGTGCCAGCACCCCCTTGACAGGTTTAGAGACCCAGTACTTC.

The chain couples TRBV7-2 to TRBJ2-3; tentative D call: TRBD2 (5 bases). Germline V gene data show CDR1 as SGHTA and CDR2 as FQGNSA. The V gene lost 5 bases and the J gene lost 2 bases, with 11 bases spanning the gap. The CDR3 loop spans 14 amino acids. Written as DNA, the CDR3 is TGTGCCAGCAGCCGCACGGGATTCACAGATACGCAGTATTTT. It yields the protein CASSRTGFTDTQYF.

This clonotype was recorded a few times. J is TRBJ1-5 and V is TRBV10-3; no reliable D call. Germline-derived CDR1 and CDR2 are ENHRY and SYGVKD. There are 14 residues in the CDR3. With 6 bases removed from V and 3 bases from J, the gap between germline ends came to 12 bases. This chain's CDR3 is CAIRDGLNNQPQHF. The DNA for the CDR3 is TGTGCCATCAGGGACGGCTTGAACAATCAGCCCCAGCATTTT.

This clonotype was seen a few times. The V and J genes are TRBV24-1 and TRBJ2-6; 7 bases align to TRBD1. There are 17 residues in the CDR3. The germline V gene encodes CDR1 KGHDR and CDR2 SFDVKD. The junction had 9 bases not matched to a gene; V was cut back by 4 bases and J by 4 bases. The CDR3 DNA reads TGTGCCACCAGTGACTCAAGACAGGGCTCCGGGGCCAACGTCCTGACTTTC. It is translated as CATSDSRQGSGANVLTF.

This clonotype was counted ten times or more. V usage is TRBV12-3 or TRBV12-4 and J usage is TRBJ2-7; 8 bases map to TRBD2. There are 15 residues in the CDR3. Germline trimming cut 7 bases from V and 0 bases from J; bases unmatched to any gene: 8. The CDR3, as DNA: TGTGCCAGCACACTGAGCGGGGGAAGCTCCTACGAGCAGTACTTC. Protein product: CASTLSGGSSYEQYF.

This clonotype was counted at least ten times. V usage is TRBV12-5 and J usage is TRBJ2-7; perhaps D is TRBD1 or TRBD2 (5 bases each). Per germline, CDR1 LGHNT and CDR2 FRNRAP. The CDR3 length is 13 residues. The V end lost 7 bases, the J end lost 3 bases, and 13 bases lay between the germline ends. CDR3 in amino acids: CASAGLEDYEQYF. In DNA form, the CDR3 reads TGTGCTAGTGCGGGGCTAGAAGACTACGAGCAGTACTTC.

V and J are TRBV18 and TRBJ2-5; D ambiguous. This CDR3 has 14 amino acids. Germline lookup yields CDR1 KGHSH and CDR2 LQKENI. V lost 2 bases and J lost 3, with 10 bases in between. The CDR3 reads CASSPGTRKETQYF. CDR3 sequence (DNA): TGTGCCAGCTCACCAGGCACCAGGAAAGAGACCCAGTACTTC.

The rearrangement uses TRBV20-1 and TRBJ2-3; 7 bases fit TRBD2. V dropped 2 bases and J dropped 5; count of bases not matched to a gene: 16. CDR1 and CDR2 (germline): DFQATT, SNEGSKA (reference sequence). The CDR3 runs 17 residues. Here the CDR3 reads CSARLPPASGTVDTQYF. The DNA of the CDR3 is TGCAGTGCTAGACTACCCCCGGCCAGCGGGACCGTAGATACGCAGTATTTT.

The chain couples TRBV7-9 to TRBJ2-5, with 10 bases matching TRBD1. CDR3 length equals 13 residues. Germline CDR1 SEHNR, CDR2 FQNEAQ (reference sequence). Trimming removed 2 bases from V and 11 bases from J; junction bases left unmatched: 5. Here the CDR3 DNA reads TGTGCCAGCAGCTTAACGACAGGGGGCGGGCAGTACTTC. As protein: CASSLTTGGGQYF.

The chain is built from TRBV6-5 and TRBJ2-6; D remains ambiguous. V was trimmed by 6 bases and J by 6 bases, leaving 15 bases between them. Germline CDR1 reads MNHEY; CDR2 reads SVGAGI. The CDR3 is 15 amino acids. As DNA, the CDR3 is TGTGCCAGCAGACGATCTAGGGCAGAGGCCAACGTCCTGACTTTC. This sequence encodes CASRRSRAEANVLTF.

The V and J genes are TRBV19 and TRBJ2-5, with TRBD2 matching 9 bases. Germline V lookup: CDR1 LNHDA, CDR2 SQIVND (reference sequence). The CDR3 length is 17 residues. V gave up 4 bases and J gave up 3 bases; unmatched junction bases: 12. The CDR3 sequence: CASSTPPEAGGEETQYF. The DNA of the CDR3 is TGTGCCAGTAGTACCCCTCCCGAGGCGGGAGGGGAAGAGACCCAGTACTTC.

The CDR3 bases are TGTGCCAGCAGTGAATTCAGGGGAGGCGGCAATCAGCCCCAGCATTTT. Amino acid sequence: CASSEFRGGGNQPQHF. V gene TRBV6-1 combines with J gene TRBJ1-5; D is possibly TRBD1 (6 bases). The germline V gene encodes CDR1 MNHNS and CDR2 SASEGT. V gave up 2 bases and J gave up 2 bases, with 13 bases separating them. The CDR3 contains 16 residues.

This rearrangement joins TRBV27 to TRBJ1-1, with no clear D. The CDR3 totals 13 residues. Germline V gene sequence: CDR1 MNHEY, CDR2 SMNVEV (reference sequence). The ends were cut back, 2 bases at V and 1 base at J, with 5 bases in the middle. The CDR3 protein is CASSLPTNTEAFF. The CDR3 region has the DNA TGTGCCAGCAGTTTACCGACGAACACTGAAGCTTTCTTT.

This chain's CDR3 is CASSWEGGGNTEAFF. CDR3 nucleotides: TGTGCCAGCAGCTGGGAGGGGGGGGGAAACACTGAAGCTTTCTTT. The chain joins TRBV7-2 to TRBJ1-1, with D perhaps matching TRBD1 (6 bases). Germline V gene lookup returns CDR1 SGHTA and CDR2 FQGNSA. The CDR3 length is 15 residues. The germline V and J ends were trimmed by 4 bases and 2 bases, with 14 bases remaining between them.

This clonotype has at least ten counts. The J gene is TRBJ2-7, the V gene TRBV20-1; TRBD1 might be the D (6 bases). This CDR3 is 13 amino acids long. Trimming pared 3 bases from V and 3 bases from J, leaving 12 bases between. Germline V CDR1 and CDR2: DFQATT, SNEGSKA (reference sequence). In DNA form, the CDR3 reads TGCAGTGCTAGGAGGGACACGATCTACGAGCAGTACTTC. It specifies CSARRDTIYEQYF.

This clonotype was observed at least ten times. The chain uses TRBV29-1 and TRBJ2-7; 8 bases agree with TRBD1. The junction had 13 bases not matched to a gene; V was cut back by 7 bases and J by 5 bases. Germline V gene lookup returns CDR1 SQVTM and CDR2 ANQGSEA. The CDR3 is 14 residues long. The CDR3, as DNA: TGCAGCGCCGCCGGTGGCAGGGGGCTGGACGAGCAGTACTTC. As protein: CSAAGGRGLDEQYF.